Below, 9 T cell receptor beta chains from the same sample are listed, as sequenced in a study of T cell responses to AZD1222 COVID-19 vaccine. Method: immunoSEQ multiplex PCR; TCRdb's copy keeps in-frame clones and lacks some. Here the sample spans around 130,000 clones, 93% being singletons. Sequenced here: peripheral blood, sampled on day 0 of AZD1222 vaccination. These receptors were obtained from an adult in good health.

The chain joins TRBV27 to TRBJ1-2; unclear D gene. Trimming took off 0 bases at V and 0 bases at J, with 8 bases between the two ends. This CDR3 region has 15 residues. Germline CDR1 reads MNHEY; CDR2 reads SMNVEV (reference sequence). CDR3: CASSLSGVANYGYTF. The CDR3, as DNA: TGTGCCAGCAGTTTATCGGGCGTAGCTAACTATGGCTACACCTTC.

The chain has TRBV25-1 and TRBJ2-1; no reliable D call. Trimming removed 5 bases from V and 5 bases from J, with 4 bases in between. This CDR3 is built from 11 residues. Germline CDR1 is MGHDK and CDR2 is SYGVNS. CDR3 bases: TGTGCCAGCAGTCTCCACAATGAGCAGTTCTTC. This gives the protein CASSLHNEQFF.

V and J are TRBV24-1 and TRBJ2-7, with TRBD2 identical over 7 bases. V gave up 5 bases and J gave up 3 bases; unmatched junction bases: 15. This CDR3 is 17 amino acids long. CDR1 is KGHDR and CDR2 is SFDVKD in the germline V gene. This chain's CDR3 is CATSGHEGGTSGYEQYF. In DNA form, the CDR3 reads TGTGCCACCAGTGGCCACGAGGGAGGGACGTCAGGCTACGAGCAGTACTTC.

This chain uses TRBV5-1 with TRBJ2-7, with 12 bases that match TRBD1. The CDR3 sequence is 18 residues long. With V trimmed by 3 bases and J by 1 base, 11 bases remained unmatched. Per the germline V gene, CDR1 is SGHRS and CDR2 is YFSETQ. The CDR3: CASSYVPGQGAGSYEQYF. The CDR3 DNA sequence: TGCGCCAGCAGCTACGTCCCGGGACAGGGGGCGGGGTCCTACGAGCAGTACTTC. The entire variable domain, with the rest obtained from reference TRBV5-1 and TRBJ2-7, is as follows: KAGVTQTPRYLIKTRGQQVTLSCSPISGHRSVSWYQQTPGQGLQFLFEYFSETQRNKGNFPGRFSGRQFSNSRSEMNVSTLELGDSALYLCASSYVPGQGAGSYEQYFGPGTRLTVT.

The chain uses TRBV6-6 and TRBJ2-7; 8 nucleotides line up with TRBD2. This CDR3 contains 14 residues. CDR1 MNHNY and CDR2 SVGAGI come from the germline V gene (reference sequence). V lost 5 bases, J lost 3 bases, and 6 bases stayed unmatched. CDR3 region: CASSTGTSFYEQYF. In DNA form, the CDR3 reads TGTGCCAGCAGTACCGGGACTAGTTTCTACGAGCAGTACTTC.

V and J are TRBV6-5 and TRBJ1-6; the match to TRBD1 covers 8 bases. Germline V gives CDR1 MNHEY, CDR2 SVGAGI. The CDR3 sequence is 16 residues long. V was clipped by 0 bases and J by 6 bases; unmatched bases: 4. The CDR3 loop is CASSYSRRGRNSPLHF. CDR3 bases: TGTGCCAGCAGTTACTCCCGCAGGGGGCGTAATTCACCCCTCCACTTT.

V and J are TRBV6-5 and TRBJ1-1; 7 bases line up with TRBD1. The ends lost 8 bases at V and 1 base at J; junction bases unmatched: 7. The CDR3 has 14 amino acids. Looked up from germline, CDR1 is MNHEY and CDR2 is SVGAGI. In nucleotides, the CDR3 is TGTGCCAGCGGAACAGGGGAGGGGAACACTGAAGCTTTCTTT. Its translation is CASGTGEGNTEAFF.

By its share, this clone is medium-sized. This sequence joins TRBV27 and TRBJ1-2; 7 nucleotides line up with TRBD1. CDR3 length: 16 residues. Unmatched junction bases numbered 8, after V lost 4 bases and J lost 0 bases. Germline V gives CDR1 MNHEY, CDR2 SMNVEV (reference sequence). The CDR3 region is CASSSLMGTANYGYTF. The CDR3 DNA follows: TGTGCCAGCAGTTCCCTAATGGGGACAGCTAACTATGGCTACACCTTC.

The V call is TRBV9, the J call TRBJ2-2; TRBD1 might be the D (6 bases). The CDR3 contains 13 residues. V was pared by 6 bases and J by 7 bases, with 13 bases between. Germline CDR1 SGDLS, CDR2 YYNGEE. The CDR3 protein is CASKPQGNGELFF. In DNA, the CDR3 is TGTGCCAGCAAACCCCAGGGGAACGGGGAGCTGTTTTTT.